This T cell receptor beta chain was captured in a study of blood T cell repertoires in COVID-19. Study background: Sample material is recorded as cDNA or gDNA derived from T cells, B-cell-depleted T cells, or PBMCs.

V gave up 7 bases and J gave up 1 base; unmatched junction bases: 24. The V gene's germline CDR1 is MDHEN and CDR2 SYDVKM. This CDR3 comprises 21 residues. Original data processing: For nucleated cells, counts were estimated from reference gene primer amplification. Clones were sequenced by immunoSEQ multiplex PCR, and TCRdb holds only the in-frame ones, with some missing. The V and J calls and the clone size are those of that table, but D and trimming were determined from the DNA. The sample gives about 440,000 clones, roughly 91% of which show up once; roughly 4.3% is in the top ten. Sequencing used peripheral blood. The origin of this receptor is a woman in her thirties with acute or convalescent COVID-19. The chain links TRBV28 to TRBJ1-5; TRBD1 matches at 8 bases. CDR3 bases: TGTGCCAGCACCGGGACAGGTAGTGTCAAGGGATACGCATTAAGCAATCAGCCCCAGCATTTT. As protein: CASTGTGSVKGYALSNQPQHF.